The rows below give T cell receptor beta chains drawn from one sample of a study of PD-1 and CTLA-4 blockade in melanoma. Libraries were prepared by immunoSEQ multiplex PCR; TCRdb keeps only in-frame clonotypes and omits some of them. This repertoire shows almost 30,000 clones, 85% to 90% found once; its top ten account for roughly 8%. Specimen: CD8+ T cells from peripheral blood, collected before anti-PD-1 treatment. These receptors all come from a human donor with melanoma. CDR3s include the opening cysteine and the closing phenylalanine or tryptophan. D genes are given only for firm matches.

d_call: -; j_call: TRBJ2-6; v_call: TRBV19; cdr3_aa: CASSINIPSGANVLTF
d_call: -; j_call: TRBJ2-3; v_call: TRBV7-8; cdr3_aa: CASSLLSGADTQYF
d_call: -; j_call: TRBJ1-5; v_call: TRBV11-2; cdr3_aa: CASSLVSGLHDQPQHF
d_call: TRBD2; j_call: TRBJ2-1; v_call: TRBV2; cdr3_aa: CASSELAGDDEQFF
d_call: TRBD2; j_call: TRBJ2-1; v_call: TRBV27; cdr3_aa: CASSLGTSGYNEQFF
d_call: -; j_call: TRBJ2-1; v_call: TRBV29-1; cdr3_aa: CSVEVFEGGFSYNEQFF
d_call: TRBD2; j_call: TRBJ2-3; v_call: TRBV18; cdr3_aa: CASSPPAGGVTDTQYF
d_call: -; j_call: TRBJ1-1; v_call: TRBV7-8; cdr3_aa: CASSFRDGVENTEAFF
d_call: TRBD1; j_call: TRBJ2-6; v_call: TRBV28; cdr3_aa: CASNSLDRDPQFSGANVLTF
d_call: -; j_call: TRBJ2-1; v_call: TRBV6-5; cdr3_aa: CASSYYPGPAYNEQFF